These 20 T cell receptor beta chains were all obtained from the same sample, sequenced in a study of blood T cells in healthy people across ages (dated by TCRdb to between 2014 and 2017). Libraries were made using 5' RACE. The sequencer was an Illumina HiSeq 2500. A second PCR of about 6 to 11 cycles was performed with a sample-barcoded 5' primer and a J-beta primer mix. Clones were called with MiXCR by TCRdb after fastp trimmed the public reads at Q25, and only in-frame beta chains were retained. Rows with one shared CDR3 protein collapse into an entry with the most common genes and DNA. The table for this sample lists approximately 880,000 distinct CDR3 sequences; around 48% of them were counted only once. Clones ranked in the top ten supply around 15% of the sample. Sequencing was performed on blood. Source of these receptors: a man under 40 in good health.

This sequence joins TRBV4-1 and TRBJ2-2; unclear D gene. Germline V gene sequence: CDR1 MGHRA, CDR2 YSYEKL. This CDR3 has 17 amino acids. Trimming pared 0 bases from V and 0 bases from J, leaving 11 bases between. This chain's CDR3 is CASSQEDRPANTGELFF. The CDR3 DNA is TGCGCCAGCAGCCAAGAGGATAGGCCTGCGAACACCGGGGAGCTGTTTTTT.

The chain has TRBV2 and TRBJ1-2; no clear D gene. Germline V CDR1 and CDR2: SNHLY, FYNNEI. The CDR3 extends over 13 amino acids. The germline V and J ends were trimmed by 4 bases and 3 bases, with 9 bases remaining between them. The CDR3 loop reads CASSGGEYYGYTF. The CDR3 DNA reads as TGTGCCAGCAGTGGAGGAGAGTACTATGGCTACACCTTC.

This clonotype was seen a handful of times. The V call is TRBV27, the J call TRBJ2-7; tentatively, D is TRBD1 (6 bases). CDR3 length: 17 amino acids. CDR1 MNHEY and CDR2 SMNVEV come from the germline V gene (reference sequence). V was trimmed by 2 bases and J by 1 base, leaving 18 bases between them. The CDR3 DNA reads TGTGCCAGCAGTTTAAAGGGGCAGGGGTCGGTATCCTACGAGCAGTACTTC. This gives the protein CASSLKGQGSVSYEQYF.

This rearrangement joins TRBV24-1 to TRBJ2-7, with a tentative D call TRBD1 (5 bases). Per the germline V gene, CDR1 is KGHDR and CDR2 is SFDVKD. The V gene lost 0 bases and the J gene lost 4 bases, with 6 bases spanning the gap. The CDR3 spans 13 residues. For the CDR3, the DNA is TGTGCCACCAGTGATTTGCAGGGATACGAGCAGTACTTC. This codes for CATSDLQGYEQYF.

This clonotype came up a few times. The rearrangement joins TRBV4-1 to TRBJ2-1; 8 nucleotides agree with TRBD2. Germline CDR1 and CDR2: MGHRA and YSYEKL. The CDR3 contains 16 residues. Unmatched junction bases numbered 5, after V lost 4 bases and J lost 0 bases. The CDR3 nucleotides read TGCGCCAGCAGCCCAACCGGGGGGGACTCCTACAATGAGCAGTTCTTC. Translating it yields CASSPTGGDSYNEQFF.

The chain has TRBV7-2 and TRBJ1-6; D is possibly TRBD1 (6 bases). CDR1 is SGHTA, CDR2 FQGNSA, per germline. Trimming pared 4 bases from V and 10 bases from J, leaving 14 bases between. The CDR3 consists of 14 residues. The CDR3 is CASSSTGTGSPLHF. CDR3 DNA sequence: TGTGCCAGCAGCTCTACAGGGACGGGGTCACCCCTCCACTTT.

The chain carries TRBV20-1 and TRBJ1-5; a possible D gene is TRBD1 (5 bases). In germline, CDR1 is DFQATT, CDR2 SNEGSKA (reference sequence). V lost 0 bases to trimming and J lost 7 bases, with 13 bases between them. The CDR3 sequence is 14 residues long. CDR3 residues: CSARDGAGSQPQHF. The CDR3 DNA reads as TGCAGTGCTAGAGATGGGGCAGGGTCACAGCCCCAGCATTTT.

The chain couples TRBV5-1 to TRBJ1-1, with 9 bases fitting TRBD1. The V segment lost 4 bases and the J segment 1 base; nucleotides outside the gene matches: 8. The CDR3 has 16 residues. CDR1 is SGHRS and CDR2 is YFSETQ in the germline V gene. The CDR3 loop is CASSEMTGGGNTEAFF. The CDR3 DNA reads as TGCGCCAGCAGCGAGATGACAGGGGGAGGGAACACTGAAGCTTTCTTT. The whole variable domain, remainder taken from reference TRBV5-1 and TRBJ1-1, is KAGVTQTPRYLIKTRGQQVTLSCSPISGHRSVSWYQQTPGQGLQFLFEYFSETQRNKGNFPGRFSGRQFSNSRSEMNVSTLELGDSALYLCASSEMTGGGNTEAFFGQGTRLTVV.

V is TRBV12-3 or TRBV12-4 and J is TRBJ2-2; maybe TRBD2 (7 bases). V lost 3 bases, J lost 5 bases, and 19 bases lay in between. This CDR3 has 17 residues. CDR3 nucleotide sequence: TGTGCCAGCAGTTTCGGAAGTGGGGGGGCCATTACCGGGGAGCTGTTTTTT. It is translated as CASSFGSGGAITGELFF.

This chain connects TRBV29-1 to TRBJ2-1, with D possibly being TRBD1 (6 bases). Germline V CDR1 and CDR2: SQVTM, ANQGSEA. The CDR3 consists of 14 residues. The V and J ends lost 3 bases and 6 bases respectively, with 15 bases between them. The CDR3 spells CSVEDSHPRNEQFF. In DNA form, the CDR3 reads TGCAGCGTTGAGGACAGTCACCCCCGCAATGAGCAGTTCTTC.

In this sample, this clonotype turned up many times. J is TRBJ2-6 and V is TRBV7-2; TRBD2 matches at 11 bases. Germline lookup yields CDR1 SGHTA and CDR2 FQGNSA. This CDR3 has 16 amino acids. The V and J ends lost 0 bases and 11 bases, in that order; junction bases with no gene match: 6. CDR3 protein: CASSLAGTSGNHVLTF. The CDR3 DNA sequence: TGTGCCAGCAGCTTAGCCGGGACTAGCGGTAACCACGTCCTGACTTTC.

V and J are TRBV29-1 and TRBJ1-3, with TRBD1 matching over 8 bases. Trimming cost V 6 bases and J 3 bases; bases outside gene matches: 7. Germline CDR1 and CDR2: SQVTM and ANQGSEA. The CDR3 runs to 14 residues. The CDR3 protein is CSVGPDRVGNTIYF. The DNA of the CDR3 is TGCAGCGTGGGGCCGGACAGGGTTGGAAACACCATATATTTT.

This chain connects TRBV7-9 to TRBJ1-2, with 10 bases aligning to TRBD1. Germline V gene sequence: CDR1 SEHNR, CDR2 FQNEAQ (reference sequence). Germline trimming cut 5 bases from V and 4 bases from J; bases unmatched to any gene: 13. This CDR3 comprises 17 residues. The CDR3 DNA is TGTGCCAGCAGCGCGACAGGGGGCCCCCCGGGAAGCTATGGCTACACCTTC. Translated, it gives CASSATGGPPGSYGYTF.

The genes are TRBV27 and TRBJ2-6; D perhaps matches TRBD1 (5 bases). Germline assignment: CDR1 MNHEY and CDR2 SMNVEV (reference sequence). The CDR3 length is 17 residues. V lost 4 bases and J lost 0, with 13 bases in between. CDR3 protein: CASSSSETASGANVLTF. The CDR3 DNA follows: TGTGCCAGCAGTTCCTCGGAGACAGCCTCTGGGGCCAACGTCCTGACTTTC. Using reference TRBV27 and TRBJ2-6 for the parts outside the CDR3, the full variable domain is EAQVTQNPRYLITVTGKKLTVTCSQNMNHEYMSWYRQDPGLGLRQIYYSMNVEVTDKGDVPEGYKVSRKEKRNFPLILESPSPNQTSLYFCASSSSETASGANVLTFGAGSRLTVL.

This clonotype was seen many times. This CDR3 reads CASSPNGGDIDPVELFF. CDR3 DNA sequence: TGCGCCAGCAGCCCCAACGGCGGGGATATTGATCCGGTGGAGCTGTTTTTT. The chain joins TRBV4-3 to TRBJ2-2; D may be TRBD2 (6 bases). V lost 4 bases and J 10 bases, leaving 25 bases between the germline ends. The germline gives CDR1 LGHNA, CDR2 YSLEER. CDR3 size: 17 residues.

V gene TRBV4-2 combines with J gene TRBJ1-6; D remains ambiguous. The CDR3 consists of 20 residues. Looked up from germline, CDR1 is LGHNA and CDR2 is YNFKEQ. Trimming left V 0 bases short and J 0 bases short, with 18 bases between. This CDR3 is CASSQDWNGGISSYNSPLHF. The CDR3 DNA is TGTGCCAGCAGCCAAGATTGGAACGGAGGCATAAGCTCCTATAATTCACCCCTCCACTTT.

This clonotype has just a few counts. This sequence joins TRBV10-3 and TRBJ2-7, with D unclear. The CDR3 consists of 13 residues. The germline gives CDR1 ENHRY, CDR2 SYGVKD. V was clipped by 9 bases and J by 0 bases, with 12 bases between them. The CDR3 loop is CAMDGRDSYEQYF. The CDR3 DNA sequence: TGTGCCATGGATGGGCGAGACTCCTACGAGCAGTACTTC.

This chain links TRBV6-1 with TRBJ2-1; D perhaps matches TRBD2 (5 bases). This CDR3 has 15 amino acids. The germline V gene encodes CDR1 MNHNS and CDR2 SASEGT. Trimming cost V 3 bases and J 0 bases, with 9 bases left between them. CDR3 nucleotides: TGTGCCAGCAGTGAGGAGGAAAGCTCCTACAATGAGCAGTTCTTC. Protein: CASSEEESSYNEQFF.

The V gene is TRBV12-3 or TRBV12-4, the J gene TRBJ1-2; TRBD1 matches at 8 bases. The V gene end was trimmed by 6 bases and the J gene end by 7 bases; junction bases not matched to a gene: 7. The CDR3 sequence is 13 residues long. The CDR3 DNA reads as TGTGCCAGCAGCCCCCAGGGGGCTTTTGGCTACACCTTC. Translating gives CASSPQGAFGYTF.

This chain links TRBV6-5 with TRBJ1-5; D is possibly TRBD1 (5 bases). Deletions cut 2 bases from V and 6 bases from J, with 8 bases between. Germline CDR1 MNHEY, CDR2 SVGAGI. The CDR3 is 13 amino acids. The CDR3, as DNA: TGTGCCAGCAGTTACCAGGGAACTCAGCCCCAGCATTTT. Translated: CASSYQGTQPQHF.